This is a list of T cell receptor beta chains from one sample in a study of response to subunit inactivated influenza vaccine. TCRdb fed the RT-PCR reads into MiXCR, producing one record per CDR3 protein. There are some 500,000 distinct CDR3 sequences in the sample; over 10% occur only once, and around 13% lies in the top ten. Here the sequenced sample was PBMCs from blood, taken more than 35 days after vaccination. The receptors were gathered from a man aged 50 or older who received an inactivated influenza vaccine. Each CDR3 is given with its conserved first and last residue. D genes are given only for firm matches. Expanded clones get a size class; other rows say once, few or many, or leave the size out.

TRBD1	TRBJ2-7	TRBV2	NA	TGTGCCACTGGAGGAGGACAGGGACCCTACGAGCAGTACTTC	CATGGGQGPYEQYF
NA	TRBJ2-3	TRBV21-1	NA	TGTGCCAGCGCCGGGACTAGCGGTACAGATACGCAGTATTTT	CASAGTSGTDTQYF
NA	TRBJ1-4	TRBV7-9	many	TGTGCCAGCAGCTTGGATGAAAAACTGTTTTTT	CASSLDEKLFF
TRBD2	TRBJ2-3	TRBV12-3/TRBV12-4	many	TGTGCCAGCAGCCCCGCGGGGAGGGGCGATCGACATGATACGCAGTATTTT	CASSPAGRGDRHDTQYF
TRBD2	TRBJ2-3	TRBV10-3	few	TGTGCCATCATAAAAGGACGGAGCGGTATACTAGCGGGAGGGACAGATACGCAGTATTTT	CAIIKGRSGILAGGTDTQYF
NA	TRBJ2-5	TRBV20-1	NA	TGCAGTGCTATAAGGACAGCGAAAGAGACCCAGTACTTC	CSAIRTAKETQYF
TRBD1	TRBJ1-2	TRBV20-1	NA	TGCAGTGCCCAGAGACAGGGGAGCTATGGCTACACCTTC	CSAQRQGSYGYTF
NA	TRBJ2-5	TRBV20-1	few	TGCAGTGCTAATAGGGACCAAGAGACCCAGTACTTC	CSANRDQETQYF
TRBD1	TRBJ2-7	TRBV29-1	few	TGCAGCGTCGGACAGGGGCGCCCCTACGAGCAGTACTTC	CSVGQGRPYEQYF
TRBD1	TRBJ2-3	TRBV12-3/TRBV12-4	NA	TGTGCCAGCAGTTTACGACAGGGCTACACAGATACGCAGTATTTT	CASSLRQGYTDTQYF
TRBD1	TRBJ2-3	TRBV20-1	NA	TGCAGTGCTATAGCCGACAGGGTAGATACGCAGTATTTT	CSAIADRVDTQYF
NA	TRBJ1-4	TRBV5-1	NA	TGCGCCAGCAGCTTGAACAACCAGGGTGGCGAAAAACTGTTTTTT	CASSLNNQGGEKLFF
NA	TRBJ1-3	TRBV7-6	NA	TGTGCCAGCAGCTTACTGGAGGGGAGCGGAAACACCATATATTTT	CASSLLEGSGNTIYF
TRBD1	TRBJ2-7	TRBV20-1	few	TGCAGTGCTGGGGACAGCTACGAGCAGTACTTC	CSAGDSYEQYF
NA	TRBJ1-1	TRBV6-1	few	TGTGCCAGCAGACCCCGGGTAAGCGGATCGGGGATCACTGAAGCTTTCTTT	CASRPRVSGSGITEAFF
TRBD1	TRBJ2-6	TRBV7-2	few	TGTGCCAGCAGTGGGCAGGGGGCTTCCGGGGCCAACGTCCTGACTTTC	CASSGQGASGANVLTF
TRBD1	TRBJ1-2	TRBV29-1	few	TGCAGCGTGGACAGGGTTTCCAACTATGGCTACACCTTC	CSVDRVSNYGYTF
TRBD1	TRBJ1-1	TRBV5-1	NA	TGCGCCAGCAGCTGGGGACAGACTCGGGATGAAGCTTTCTTT	CASSWGQTRDEAFF
TRBD2	TRBJ2-5	TRBV6-2/TRBV6-3	NA	TGTGCCAGCAGGAGAGGAACTAGCGCACAAGAGACCCAGTACTTC	CASRRGTSAQETQYF
NA	TRBJ2-7	TRBV7-2	NA	TGTGCCAGCAGCCCCTATGACACGCTCTCCTACGAGCAGTACTTC	CASSPYDTLSYEQYF
NA	TRBJ2-1	TRBV4-3	many	TGCGCCAGCAGCCAAGAGGCCAACAATGAGCAGTTCTTC	CASSQEANNEQFF
NA	TRBJ1-1	TRBV5-1	many	TGCGCCAGCAGTGCCCCGGGACTGATGAACACTGAAGCTTTCTTT	CASSAPGLMNTEAFF
TRBD1	TRBJ2-1	TRBV4-1	many	TGCGCCAGCAGCCCCGGGACAGGGACCTACAATGAGCAGTTCTTC	CASSPGTGTYNEQFF
NA	TRBJ2-7	TRBV5-1	few	TGCGCCAGCAGGTACGAGATTGCGTCGGGCGAGCAGTACTTC	CASRYEIASGEQYF
NA	TRBJ2-3	TRBV20-1	few	TGCAGTGCCAACACTCTATCGTTAGGGGTCACAGATACGCAGTATTTT	CSANTLSLGVTDTQYF
NA	TRBJ2-1	TRBV11-2	few	TGTGCCAGCAGCCCCCGATGGCGGGGCAATGAGCAGTTCTTC	CASSPRWRGNEQFF
NA	TRBJ1-5	TRBV20-1	few	TGCAGTGCTAGGGAACAGGGTCAGCCCCAGCATTTT	CSAREQGQPQHF
NA	TRBJ2-7	TRBV5-1	few	TGCGCCAGCAGCGTACAGGGAGAGGGATACTACGAGCAGTACTTC	CASSVQGEGYYEQYF
NA	TRBJ1-1	TRBV29-1	many	TGCAGCGCGGTCGTGAACACTGAAGCTTTCTTT	CSAVVNTEAFF
TRBD2	TRBJ2-1	TRBV11-2	NA	TGTGCCAGCAGCTTAGATGGCGGGGGAACCTACAATGAGCAGTTCTTC	CASSLDGGGTYNEQFF
TRBD1	TRBJ1-4	TRBV5-1	NA	TGCGCCAGCAGCTTGGCGCCAGGGGGCCGCGGTGGTGAAAAACTGTTTTTT	CASSLAPGGRGGEKLFF
TRBD2	TRBJ2-4	TRBV7-8	few	TGTGCCAGCAGCCTCCGACTAGCGGGGCTAGCCAAAAACATTCAGTACTTC	CASSLRLAGLAKNIQYF
NA	TRBJ1-1	TRBV29-1	many	TGCAGCGTTGACACTGAAGCTTTCTTT	CSVDTEAFF
TRBD1	TRBJ2-3	TRBV11-2	NA	TGTGCCAGCAGCTGGGGAGGGACAGGGGGCCGAGATACGCACTATTTT	CASSWGGTGGRDTHYF
TRBD1	TRBJ2-7	TRBV29-1	NA	TGCAGCGTTCAACGGGGACAGGCGAAGCCAGAGTACTTC	CSVQRGQAKPEYF
NA	TRBJ2-5	TRBV6-1	NA	TGTGCCAGCAGCCAGGACAGTGCGTGGGAGACCCAGTACTTC	CASSQDSAWETQYF
NA	TRBJ2-1	TRBV5-1	few	TGCGCCAGCAGCCCCATGGGCGGGACAGAGTACAATGAGCAGTTCTTC	CASSPMGGTEYNEQFF
NA	TRBJ2-7	TRBV5-1	many	TGCGCCAGCAGCTCGGGACCCCGGGGCGAGCAGTACTTC	CASSSGPRGEQYF
TRBD2	TRBJ2-1	TRBV15	few	TGTGCCACCAGAGGGACTAGCGGGAGTTTAGGGCACAATGAGCAGTTCTTC	CATRGTSGSLGHNEQFF
NA	TRBJ1-1	TRBV20-1	NA	TGCAGTGCTCAGGTCGCGGTCTCAAACACTGAAGCTTTCTTT	CSAQVAVSNTEAFF
TRBD2	TRBJ2-1	TRBV12-3/TRBV12-4	many	TGTGCCAGCAGTTCCCTCATGGGTAGCGGGAGGCCCCATGAGCAGTTCTTC	CASSSLMGSGRPHEQFF
TRBD2	TRBJ2-5	TRBV11-2	NA	TGTGCCAGCAGCACGGGGGGGGGTAACAAGCAAGAGACCCAGTACTTC	CASSTGGGNKQETQYF
NA	TRBJ1-6	TRBV28	NA	TGTGCCAGCCGCCGGGCAGGGACATCACCCCTCCACTTT	CASRRAGTSPLHF
TRBD2	TRBJ2-1	TRBV4-3	NA	TGCGCCAGCAGCCAGGATCTAGCGGGAGGGCCCCACAATGAGCAGTTCTTC	CASSQDLAGGPHNEQFF
NA	TRBJ2-3	TRBV5-1	NA	TGCGCCAGCAGCCCCGAGGATGTTACGCAGTATTTT	CASSPEDVTQYF
NA	TRBJ2-2	TRBV20-1	NA	TGCAGTGCTAGTACCCAGAACACCGGGGAGCTGTTTTTT	CSASTQNTGELFF